This entry is about one T cell receptor (beta chain). Its specificity is unknown. Treatment defined: roughly ten-day PBMC culture with coronavirus spike peptide pools or control peptides (ViraFEST assay). Antigen-specific T cell expansion with peptide pools preceded TCR sequencing in the ViraFEST approach. Sequence data for DNA of cultured CD4+ T cells were generated by the Oncomine TCR Beta short-read assay. Each CDR3 protein is one row after TCRdb ran MiXCR on the PCR reads. The data contain about 11,000 distinct CDR3 sequences, about 75% of them singletons. This CDR3 is 15 amino acids long. Germline V gives CDR1 LNHNV, CDR2 YYDKDF (reference sequence). The V end was cut by 1 base, the J end by 3 bases, with 12 bases between. The entry originates in a study of vaccination and CD4 T cells after COVID-19.

The rearrangement links TRBV15 to TRBJ1-1, with TRBD1 as a possible D gene (6 bases). The source is a human donor who had recovered from COVID-19. The specimen sequenced was CD4+ T cells from blood, cultured in vitro. In DNA form, the CDR3 reads TGTGCCACCAGCAGAGTACAGGGAGGGGACACTGAAGCTTTCTTT. Translated, it gives CATSRVQGGDTEAFF. Drawing the rest from reference TRBV15 and TRBJ1-1, the complete variable domain is DAMVIQNPRYQVTQFGKPVTLSCSQTLNHNVMYWYQQKSSQAPKLLFHYYDKDFNNEADTPDNFQSRRPNTSFCFLDIRSPGLGDTAMYLCATSRVQGGDTEAFFGQGTRLTVV.